These 19 T cell receptor beta chains were sequenced from one sample in a study of cytomegalovirus exposure and HLA in healthy donors. Primers included in the PCR were 60 Vbeta and 13 Jbeta primers. Data came from immunoSEQ multiplex PCR; TCRdb stores just in-frame clones and leaves some out. Here the sample spans 150,000 to 200,000 clones, around 80% being singletons. The sample taken for sequencing was PBMCs. Receptors originate from a man under 40 in good health and CMV-seropositive.

The chain carries TRBV2 and TRBJ2-1; 13 positions match TRBD2. J lost 6 bases, V lost 2 bases, and 7 bases had no gene match. This CDR3 spans 17 amino acids. The germline V gene has CDR1 SNHLY and CDR2 FYNNEI. CDR3 in amino acids: CASSEKSGLAGVNEQFF. CDR3 DNA: TGTGCCAGCAGTGAAAAGAGTGGACTAGCGGGAGTCAATGAGCAGTTCTTC. The variable domain in full, completed from reference TRBV2 and TRBJ2-1, reads EPEVTQTPSHQVTQMGQEVILRCVPISNHLYFYWYRQILGQKVEFLVSFYNNEISEKSEIFDDQFSVERPDGSNFTLKIRSTKLEDSAMYFCASSEKSGLAGVNEQFFGPGTRLTVL.

This chain connects TRBV5-4 to TRBJ2-1; D gene ambiguous. The germline V and J ends were trimmed by 4 bases and 9 bases, with 14 bases remaining between them. CDR3 length: 13 residues. Germline lookup yields CDR1 SGHNT and CDR2 YYREEE (reference sequence). In DNA, the CDR3 is TGTGCCAGCAGCAACCCGGCCGAGGTTGAGCAGTTCTTC. As protein: CASSNPAEVEQFF.

The CDR3 protein is CASQGEVVYEQYF. The CDR3 nucleotides are TGTGCCAGTCAGGGGGAAGTCGTCTACGAGCAGTACTTC. The chain joins TRBV14 to TRBJ2-7; 7 positions agree with TRBD1. CDR1 is SGHDN, CDR2 FVKESK, per germline. With 9 bases clipped from V and 3 bases from J, the junction kept 8 bases outside the gene matches. The CDR3 sequence is 13 residues long.

V gene TRBV5-1 combines with J gene TRBJ2-7; 15 positions match TRBD2. This CDR3 spans 19 amino acids. With V trimmed by 2 bases and J by 4 bases, 13 bases remained unmatched. Germline V lookup: CDR1 SGHRS, CDR2 YFSETQ. For the CDR3, the DNA is TGCGCCAGCAGCTTAAGTCCCGAGGGACTAGCGGGAGGAATGTACGAGCAGTACTTC. Translation gives CASSLSPEGLAGGMYEQYF.

The V gene is TRBV11-2, the J gene TRBJ2-7; the D is unclear. CDR1 and CDR2 (germline): SGHAT, FQNNGV. The germline V and J ends were trimmed by 5 bases and 2 bases, with 7 bases remaining between them. CDR3 size: 12 residues. The CDR3 loop is CASSPIAYEQYF. CDR3 in DNA: TGTGCCAGCAGCCCCATAGCCTACGAGCAGTACTTC. Drawing the rest from reference TRBV11-2 and TRBJ2-7, the complete variable domain is EAGVAQSPRYKIIEKRQSVAFWCNPISGHATLYWYQQILGQGPKLLIQFQNNGVVDDSQLPKDRFSAERLKGVDSTLKIQPAKLEDSAVYLCASSPIAYEQYFGPGTRLTVT.

The chain carries TRBV30 and TRBJ1-6; 10 nucleotides line up with TRBD1. This CDR3 spans 14 amino acids. The germline V gene has CDR1 GTSNPN and CDR2 SVGIG (reference sequence). With V trimmed by 2 bases and J by 8 bases, 3 bases remained unmatched. CDR3 DNA: TGTGCCTGGAGTTTCGGGACAGGGGATTCACCCCTCCACTTT. Its protein product is CAWSFGTGDSPLHF.

The chain has TRBV27 and TRBJ2-7, with 9 bases matching TRBD1. The length of the CDR3 is 13 residues. Unmatched junction bases numbered 7, after V lost 10 bases and J lost 3 bases. In germline, CDR1 is MNHEY, CDR2 SMNVEV (reference sequence). The CDR3 sequence: CATQQGAFYEQYF. The CDR3 DNA is TGTGCCACCCAACAGGGGGCCTTCTACGAGCAGTACTTC.

The chain uses TRBV4-3 and TRBJ2-3; unclear D gene. This CDR3 is built from 16 residues. V lost 0 bases, J lost 0 bases, and 10 bases lay in between. Germline V gene lookup returns CDR1 LGHNA and CDR2 YSLEER. CDR3 coding DNA: TGCGCCAGCAGCCAAGATCCCTGGGCGAGCACAGATACGCAGTATTTT. The encoded protein is CASSQDPWASTDTQYF.

The chain uses TRBV29-1 and TRBJ1-2; 7 bases are a match to TRBD1. V was pared by 0 bases and J by 2 bases, with 3 bases of the junction left unmatched. Per the germline V gene, CDR1 is SQVTM and CDR2 is ANQGSEA. The length of the CDR3 is 14 residues. The CDR3 here is CSVEDRDSNYGYTF. In DNA form, the CDR3 reads TGCAGCGTTGAAGATCGGGACAGCAACTATGGCTACACCTTC.

This sequence joins TRBV11-2 and TRBJ2-1, with 8 nucleotides matching TRBD1. The CDR3 has 17 residues. V lost 4 bases to trimming and J lost 7 bases; unmatched junction nucleotides: 15. The germline V gene has CDR1 SGHAT and CDR2 FQNNGV. Here the CDR3 DNA reads TGTGCCAGCAGCTACCCAGGACAGGGCGAGGGCCGGAATGAGCAGTTCTTC. Its protein is CASSYPGQGEGRNEQFF.

V and J are TRBV6-4 and TRBJ1-1; tentatively, D is TRBD1 (5 bases). The germline V and J ends were trimmed by 6 bases and 5 bases, with 25 bases remaining between them. This CDR3 spans 17 amino acids. Germline CDR1 MRHNA, CDR2 SNTAGT. CDR3: CASRNGGFTLYKTEAFF. CDR3 nucleotide sequence: TGTGCCAGCAGAAACGGGGGGTTTACTCTATATAAAACTGAAGCTTTCTTT.

The chain is built from TRBV7-6 and TRBJ2-7, with 15 nucleotides matching TRBD2. V dropped 4 bases and J dropped 2; count of bases not matched to a gene: 6. The V gene's germline CDR1 is SGHVS and CDR2 FNYEAQ. This CDR3 contains 17 residues. The CDR3 coding sequence is TGTGCCAGCAGCTCCCGGACTAGCGGGGGGGTCACCTACGAGCAGTACTTC. This gives the protein CASSSRTSGGVTYEQYF.

This clone was found once. The chain is built from TRBV27 and TRBJ2-1; TRBD1 matches at 11 bases. With 3 bases clipped from V and 1 base from J, the junction kept 11 bases outside the gene matches. Germline values: CDR1 MNHEY, CDR2 SMNVEV (reference sequence). This CDR3 region has 19 residues. CDR3 sequence: CASSFLGTGGLGSYNEQFF. The CDR3 DNA follows: TGTGCCAGCAGTTTCCTTGGGACAGGGGGTCTCGGGTCCTACAATGAGCAGTTCTTC.

The chain joins TRBV7-9 to TRBJ2-3, with 10 bases fitting TRBD2. V gave up 1 base and J gave up 5 bases; unmatched junction bases: 3. Germline V lookup: CDR1 SEHNR, CDR2 FQNEAQ (reference sequence). The CDR3 contains 15 residues. CDR3 DNA: TGTGCCAGCAGCTTAGAGAGGACTAGCGGAGATACGCAGTATTTT. Amino acid sequence: CASSLERTSGDTQYF. The full variable domain, completed using reference TRBV7-9 and TRBJ2-3, is DTGVSQNPRHKITKRGQNVTFRCDPISEHNRLYWYRQTLGQGPEFLTYFQNEAQLEKSRLLSDRFSAERPKGSFSTLEIQRTEQGDSAMYLCASSLERTSGDTQYFGPGTRLTVL.

The chain recombines TRBV27 with TRBJ1-5, with TRBD1 identical over 8 bases. The CDR3 consists of 14 residues. Germline assignment: CDR1 MNHEY and CDR2 SMNVEV (reference sequence). With 6 bases clipped from V and 8 bases from J, the junction kept 9 bases outside the gene matches. The CDR3 protein is CASSTRTGNEPQHF. CDR3 coding DNA: TGTGCCAGCAGCACCAGGACAGGGAATGAGCCCCAGCATTTT.

The gene calls are TRBV5-1 and TRBJ1-2; tentatively, D is TRBD1 (6 bases). CDR3 size: 13 residues. The ends were cut back, 5 bases at V and 8 bases at J, with 16 bases in the middle. The V gene's germline CDR1 is SGHRS and CDR2 YFSETQ. In DNA, the CDR3 is TGCGCCAGCAGGCAGGACAGCGTATACGGCTACACCTTC. It codes for CASRQDSVYGYTF.

This sequence joins TRBV6-5 and TRBJ1-5, with D unclear. Per the germline V gene, CDR1 is MNHEY and CDR2 is SVGAGI. The V end lost 2 bases, the J end lost 3 bases, and 8 bases lay between the germline ends. The CDR3 has 14 residues. In DNA form, the CDR3 reads TGTGCCAGCAGTTACCGGGGTTCCAATCAGCCCCAGCATTTT. Translated: CASSYRGSNQPQHF.

This sequence joins TRBV6-5 and TRBJ2-1, with D hard to call. Germline V gives CDR1 MNHEY, CDR2 SVGAGI. The V gene lost 10 bases and the J gene lost 7 bases, with 11 bases spanning the gap. This CDR3 has 11 amino acids. CDR3 nucleotide sequence: TGTGCCACCTCCCGGTTAAATGAGCAGTTCTTC. Protein sequence: CATSRLNEQFF.

The chain combines TRBV27 with TRBJ1-2; D remains unclear. CDR3 length: 14 residues. The V end lost 3 bases, the J end lost 5 bases, and 13 bases lay between the germline ends. CDR1 is MNHEY and CDR2 is SMNVEV in the germline V gene (reference sequence). This CDR3 is CASSFRGLEYGYTF. CDR3 coding DNA: TGTGCCAGCAGTTTTCGGGGATTGGAGTATGGCTACACCTTC.